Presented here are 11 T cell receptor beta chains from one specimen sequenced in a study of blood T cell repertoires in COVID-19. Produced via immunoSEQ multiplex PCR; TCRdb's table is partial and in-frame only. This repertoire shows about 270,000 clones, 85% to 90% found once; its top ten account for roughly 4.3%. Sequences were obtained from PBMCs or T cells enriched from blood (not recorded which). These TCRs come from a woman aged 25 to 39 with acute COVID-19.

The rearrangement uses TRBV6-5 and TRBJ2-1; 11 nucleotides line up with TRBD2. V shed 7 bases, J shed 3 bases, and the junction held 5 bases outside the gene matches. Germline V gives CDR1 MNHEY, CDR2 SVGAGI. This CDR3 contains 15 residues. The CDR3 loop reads CASTGTSGRYNEQFF. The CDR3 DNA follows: TGTGCCAGCACCGGGACTAGCGGACGCTACAATGAGCAGTTCTTC.

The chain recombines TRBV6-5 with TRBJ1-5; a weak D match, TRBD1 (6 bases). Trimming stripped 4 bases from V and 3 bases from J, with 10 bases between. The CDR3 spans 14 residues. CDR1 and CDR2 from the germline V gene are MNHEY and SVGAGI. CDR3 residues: CASSSGTLNQPQHF. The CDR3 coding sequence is TGTGCCAGCAGTTCTGGGACACTCAATCAGCCCCAGCATTTT.

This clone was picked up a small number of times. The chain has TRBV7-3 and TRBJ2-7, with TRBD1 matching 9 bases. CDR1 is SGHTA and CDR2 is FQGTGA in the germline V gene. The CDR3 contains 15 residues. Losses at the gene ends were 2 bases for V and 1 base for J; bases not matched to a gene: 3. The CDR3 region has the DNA TGTGCCAGCAGCTTAGAACAGGGGGCGTCCTACGAGCAGTACTTC. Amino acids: CASSLEQGASYEQYF.

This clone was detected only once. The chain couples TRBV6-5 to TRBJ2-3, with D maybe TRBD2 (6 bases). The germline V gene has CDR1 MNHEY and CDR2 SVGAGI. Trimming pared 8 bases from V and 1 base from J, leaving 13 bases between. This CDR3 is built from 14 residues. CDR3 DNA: TGTGCCAGCGGACCCTGGGGGGGCACAGATACGCAGTATTTT. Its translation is CASGPWGGTDTQYF.

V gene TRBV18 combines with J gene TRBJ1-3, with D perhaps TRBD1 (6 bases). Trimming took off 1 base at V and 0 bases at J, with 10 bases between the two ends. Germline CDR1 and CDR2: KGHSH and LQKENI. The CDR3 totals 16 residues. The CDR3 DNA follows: TGTGCCAGCTCACCACTCAGGGGTAGCTCTGGAAACACCATATATTTT. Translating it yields CASSPLRGSSGNTIYF.

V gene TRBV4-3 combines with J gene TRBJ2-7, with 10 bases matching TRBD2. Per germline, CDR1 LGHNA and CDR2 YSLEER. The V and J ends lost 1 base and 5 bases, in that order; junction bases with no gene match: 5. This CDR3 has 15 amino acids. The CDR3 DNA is TGCGCCAGCAGCCAAGGTCGGACTAGCGGTAACGAGCAGTACTTC. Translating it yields CASSQGRTSGNEQYF.

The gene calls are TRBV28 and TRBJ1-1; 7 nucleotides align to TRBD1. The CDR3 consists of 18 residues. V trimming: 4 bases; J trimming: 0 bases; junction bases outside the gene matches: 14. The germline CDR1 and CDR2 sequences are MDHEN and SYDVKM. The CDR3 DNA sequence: TGTGCCAGCAGTTCCCTCGACAGGGCTGAAAGCATGAACACTGAAGCTTTCTTT. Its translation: CASSSLDRAESMNTEAFF.

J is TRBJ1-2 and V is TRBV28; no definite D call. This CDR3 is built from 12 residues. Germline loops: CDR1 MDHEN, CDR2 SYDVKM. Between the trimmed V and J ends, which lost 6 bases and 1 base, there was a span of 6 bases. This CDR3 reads CASSPYNYGYTF. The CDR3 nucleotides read TGTGCCAGCAGCCCTTATAACTATGGCTACACCTTC.

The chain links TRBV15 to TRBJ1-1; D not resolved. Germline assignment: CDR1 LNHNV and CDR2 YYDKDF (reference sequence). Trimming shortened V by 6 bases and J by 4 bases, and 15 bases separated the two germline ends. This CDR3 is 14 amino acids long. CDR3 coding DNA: TGTGCCACCAGGGAGGCGGTCGGGAGCACTGAAGCTTTCTTT. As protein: CATREAVGSTEAFF.

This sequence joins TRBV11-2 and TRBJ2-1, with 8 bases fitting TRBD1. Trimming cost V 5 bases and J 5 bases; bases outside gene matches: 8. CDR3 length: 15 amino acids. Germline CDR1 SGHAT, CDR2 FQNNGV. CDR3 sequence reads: CASSQWGTGNNEQFF. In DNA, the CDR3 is TGTGCCAGCAGCCAATGGGGGACAGGTAACAATGAGCAGTTCTTC.

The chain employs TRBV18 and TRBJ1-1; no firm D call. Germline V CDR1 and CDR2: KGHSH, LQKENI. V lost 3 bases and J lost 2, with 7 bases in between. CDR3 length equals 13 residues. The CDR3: CASSPLSNTEAFF. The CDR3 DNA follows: TGTGCCAGCTCACCTCTATCTAACACTGAAGCTTTCTTT.